Each of the 8 T cell receptor beta chains below was sequenced from the same sample in a study of blood T cells in healthy people across ages. It was with a sample-barcoded 5' primer and a J-beta primer mix that a second PCR of roughly 6 to 11 cycles was run. TCRdb reprocessed the 5' RACE reads with MiXCR, giving one entry per CDR3 protein. The sample yields about 650,000 distinct CDR3 sequences, 52% seen once. Sequencing was done on a sample of blood. The receptors were sampled from a woman older than 75 in good health.

There are many counts of this clonotype. The chain joins TRBV29-1 to TRBJ2-1, with 10 bases matching TRBD2. Per the germline V gene, CDR1 is SQVTM and CDR2 is ANQGSEA. With V trimmed by 8 bases and J by 4 bases, 8 bases remained unmatched. The CDR3 contains 14 residues. The CDR3 loop is CSHSLSGRYNEQFF. The DNA for the CDR3 is TGCAGCCACTCCCTTAGCGGGAGGTACAATGAGCAGTTCTTC.

V gene TRBV27 combines with J gene TRBJ2-3, with D maybe TRBD1 (6 bases). V was shortened by 0 bases and J by 0 bases, with 16 bases between the two germline ends. The CDR3 has 18 residues. The V gene's germline CDR1 is MNHEY and CDR2 SMNVEV (reference sequence). The CDR3, as DNA: TGTGCCAGCAGTTTATCGGCCCCGTGGACAGCTAGCACAGATACGCAGTATTTT. Its protein is CASSLSAPWTASTDTQYF.

The CDR3 is CASSLDQGNEQYF. Written as DNA, the CDR3 is TGTGCCAGCAGCTTAGATCAAGGAAATGAGCAGTACTTC. The chain joins TRBV11-3 to TRBJ2-7; D is ambiguous. The germline V and J ends were trimmed by 0 bases and 7 bases, with 10 bases remaining between them. CDR3 length: 13 amino acids. Germline V CDR1 and CDR2: SGHNT, YENEEA.

The sample holds a few counts of this clonotype. The J gene is TRBJ2-3, the V gene TRBV7-8; 10 nucleotides align to TRBD2. Trimming took 4 bases from V and 13 from J; bases not matched to a gene: 8. Germline lookup yields CDR1 SGHVS and CDR2 FQNEAQ. This CDR3 region has 13 residues. The CDR3 is CASSSGLAVEEYF. The CDR3 bases are TGTGCCAGCAGCTCTGGACTAGCGGTGGAGGAGTATTTT. Based on the CDR3 plus reference TRBV7-8 and TRBJ2-3, the full variable domain is GAGVSQSPRYKVAKRGQDVALRCDPISGHVSLFWYQQALGQGPEFLTYFQNEAQLDKSGLPSDRFFAERPEGSVSTLKIQRTQQEDSAVYLCASSSGLAVEEYFGPGTRLTVL.

At least ten counts were recorded for this clonotype. V usage is TRBV29-1 and J usage is TRBJ1-2, with 8 positions matching TRBD1. The CDR3 loop spans 14 amino acids. V dropped 0 bases and J dropped 4; count of bases not matched to a gene: 4. Per the germline V gene, CDR1 is SQVTM and CDR2 is ANQGSEA. Written as DNA, the CDR3 is TGCAGCGTTGAAGATCTCGGGACAGGCTATGGCTACACCTTC. This encodes CSVEDLGTGYGYTF.

This chain connects TRBV20-1 to TRBJ1-5, with D uncertain. There are 12 residues in the CDR3. Between the trimmed V and J ends, which lost 4 bases and 1 base, there was a span of 5 bases. The germline V gene encodes CDR1 DFQATT and CDR2 SNEGSKA (reference sequence). CDR3 loop: CSAIKSNQPQHF. The CDR3 DNA is TGCAGTGCTATAAAGAGCAATCAGCCCCAGCATTTT.

A word on this clonotype: At one of its ends the junction is not consistent with the germline gene, which may arise from a read error. The V call is TRBV12-3 or TRBV12-4, the J call TRBJ2-3; tentative D call: TRBD2 (6 bases). The CDR3 is 13 residues long. Written as DNA, the CDR3 is TGTGCCAACAGTCTAGCGAGCACAGATACGCAGTATTTT. Residues: CANSLASTDTQYF.

In regard to this clonotype: A read error is possible here, since a much larger clone lies one base away. A read error is likely, as this CDR3 ends without the conserved phenylalanine or tryptophan. The chain uses TRBV6-1 and TRBJ2-7, with 7 bases identical to TRBD1. This CDR3 has 14 residues. Trimming removed 7 bases from V and 7 bases from J; junction bases left unmatched: 13. Germline V gene lookup returns CDR1 MNHNS and CDR2 SASEGT. The chain's CDR3 is CASNADRARGEQYY. Here the CDR3 DNA reads TGTGCCAGCAATGCCGACAGGGCGCGTGGGGAGCAGTACTAC.